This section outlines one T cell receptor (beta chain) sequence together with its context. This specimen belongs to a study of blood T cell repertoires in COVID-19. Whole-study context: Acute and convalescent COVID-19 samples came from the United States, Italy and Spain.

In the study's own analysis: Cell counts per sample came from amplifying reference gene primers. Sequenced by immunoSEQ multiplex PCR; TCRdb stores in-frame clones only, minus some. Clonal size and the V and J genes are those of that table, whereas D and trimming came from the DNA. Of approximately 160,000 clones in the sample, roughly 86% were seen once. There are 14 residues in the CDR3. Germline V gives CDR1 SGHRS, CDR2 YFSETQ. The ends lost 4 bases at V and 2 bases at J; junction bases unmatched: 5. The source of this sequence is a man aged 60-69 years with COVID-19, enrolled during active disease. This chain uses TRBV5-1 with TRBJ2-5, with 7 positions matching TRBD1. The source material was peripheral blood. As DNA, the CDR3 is TGCGCCAGCAGCCGTGGGACAGTACAAGAGACCCAGTACTTC. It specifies CASSRGTVQETQYF.